This T cell receptor beta chain was documented in a study of spatial heterogeneity in lung cancer. TCRdb processed the 5' RACE reads anew with MiXCR; each CDR3 protein has one entry. The data hold about 40,000 distinct CDR3 sequences, with 4% to 6% observed a single time. This clonotype was recorded at least ten times. Time point of the sample: sample taken at primary tumor resection. Whole RNA from tumor, nontumor lung or frozen PBMC was sequenced unsorted. Germline V gives CDR1 LGHDT, CDR2 YNNKEL (reference sequence). Trimming removed 0 bases from V and 5 bases from J; junction bases left unmatched: 9. The CDR3 length is 17 residues.

Material: PBMCs, obtained at surgery. This chain links TRBV3-1 with TRBJ2-1, with 8 nucleotides matching TRBD2. This sequence was found in a female donor with early-stage non-small cell lung cancer. The CDR3 spells CASSQELRRGAHNEQFF. In DNA, the CDR3 is TGTGCCAGCAGCCAAGAGCTTCGGCGGGGGGCCCACAATGAGCAGTTCTTC.